The rows below give T cell receptor beta chains drawn from one sample of a study of cytomegalovirus exposure and HLA in healthy donors. TCRdb keeps only in-frame clones here, not all; method: immunoSEQ multiplex PCR. The profile shows some 120,000 clones, about 76% of them singletons. The sequencing sample was made of PBMCs. The receptor set was obtained from a woman aged 55-70 years in good health and CMV-seropositive. Both conserved end residues are part of each CDR3. The order of the fields is V gene, J gene, CDR3 protein.

v_call: TRBV11-3; j_call: TRBJ2-1; cdr3_aa: CASSLTSINEQFF
v_call: TRBV27; j_call: TRBJ1-6; cdr3_aa: CASSQGQGGPHSPLHF
v_call: TRBV11-2; j_call: TRBJ2-4; cdr3_aa: CASSFKRENIQYF
v_call: TRBV7-2; j_call: TRBJ2-7; cdr3_aa: CASSLDPGLASYEQYF
v_call: TRBV7-6; j_call: TRBJ2-1; cdr3_aa: CASSSERWGPEQFF
v_call: TRBV10-3; j_call: TRBJ2-7; cdr3_aa: CAISAGDRTYEQYF
v_call: TRBV2; j_call: TRBJ2-5; cdr3_aa: CASRARGVQETQYF
v_call: TRBV7-9; j_call: TRBJ1-1; cdr3_aa: CASSTERPNTEAFF
v_call: TRBV29-1; j_call: TRBJ1-2; cdr3_aa: CSVATTGQGDDGYTF
v_call: TRBV7-8; j_call: TRBJ1-4; cdr3_aa: CASSLWWDNNEKLFF
v_call: TRBV7-2; j_call: TRBJ1-1; cdr3_aa: CASLWGDRGNTEAFF
v_call: TRBV6-6; j_call: TRBJ1-2; cdr3_aa: CASLLTIRGPDGYTF
v_call: TRBV7-2; j_call: TRBJ1-5; cdr3_aa: CASSLAGGQTTQHF
v_call: TRBV30; j_call: TRBJ2-3; cdr3_aa: CACQGGVSTDTQYF
v_call: TRBV10-3; j_call: TRBJ2-2; cdr3_aa: CAISEVAGASRGELFF
v_call: TRBV7-2; j_call: TRBJ2-7; cdr3_aa: CASSSAYEQYF
v_call: TRBV9; j_call: TRBJ1-4; cdr3_aa: CASSVVGQGLTNEKLFF
v_call: TRBV7-9; j_call: TRBJ1-5; cdr3_aa: CASSLATRDQPQHF
v_call: TRBV6-1; j_call: TRBJ1-1; cdr3_aa: CASSKDRMNTEAFF
v_call: TRBV25-1; j_call: TRBJ1-2; cdr3_aa: CASSESTVSYGYTF
v_call: TRBV7-2; j_call: TRBJ1-1; cdr3_aa: CASRLSIQGAKAEAFF
v_call: TRBV5-1; j_call: TRBJ2-1; cdr3_aa: CASNEGARTNEQFF
v_call: TRBV15; j_call: TRBJ1-1; cdr3_aa: CATSRAHNTEAFF
v_call: TRBV10-3; j_call: TRBJ1-4; cdr3_aa: CAISEGGGTNEKLFF
v_call: TRBV2; j_call: TRBJ1-5; cdr3_aa: CASSEFIYRDANQPQHF
v_call: TRBV9; j_call: TRBJ1-2; cdr3_aa: CASSVAGAAYYGYTF
v_call: TRBV18; j_call: TRBJ1-1; cdr3_aa: CASSRGTPGMNTEAFF
v_call: TRBV25-1; j_call: TRBJ2-1; cdr3_aa: CASTPAGVKGEQFF
v_call: TRBV5-1; j_call: TRBJ1-1; cdr3_aa: CASSGQGLHTEAFF
v_call: TRBV29-1; j_call: TRBJ2-7; cdr3_aa: CSARGHYEQYF
v_call: TRBV29-1; j_call: TRBJ1-2; cdr3_aa: CSVESGQNYGYTF
v_call: TRBV7-8; j_call: TRBJ2-3; cdr3_aa: CASSRWGQGYPDTQYF
v_call: TRBV5-1; j_call: TRBJ1-1; cdr3_aa: CASSLGAGWNAFF
v_call: TRBV6-6; j_call: TRBJ1-4; cdr3_aa: CASLDRGPGKLFF
v_call: TRBV7-3; j_call: TRBJ1-4; cdr3_aa: CASSLPRRNEKLFF
v_call: TRBV7-2; j_call: TRBJ1-5; cdr3_aa: CASSPDRAGQPQHF
v_call: TRBV6-5; j_call: TRBJ1-4; cdr3_aa: CASRAPGGNEKLFF
v_call: TRBV21-1; j_call: TRBJ1-6; cdr3_aa: CASSLGVGHSYNSPLHF
v_call: TRBV5-1; j_call: TRBJ1-5; cdr3_aa: CASSPGGRGNQPQHF
v_call: TRBV18; j_call: TRBJ2-1; cdr3_aa: CASSPNQASYNEQFF
v_call: TRBV4-3; j_call: TRBJ2-7; cdr3_aa: CASSQGQGAYEQYF
v_call: TRBV19; j_call: TRBJ1-2; cdr3_aa: CASSIEQTYGYTF
v_call: TRBV19; j_call: TRBJ2-7; cdr3_aa: CASSMTSAYEQYF
v_call: TRBV6-1; j_call: TRBJ2-2; cdr3_aa: CASSEGGLNGELFF
v_call: TRBV11-2; j_call: TRBJ1-2; cdr3_aa: CASSGGQANYGYAF